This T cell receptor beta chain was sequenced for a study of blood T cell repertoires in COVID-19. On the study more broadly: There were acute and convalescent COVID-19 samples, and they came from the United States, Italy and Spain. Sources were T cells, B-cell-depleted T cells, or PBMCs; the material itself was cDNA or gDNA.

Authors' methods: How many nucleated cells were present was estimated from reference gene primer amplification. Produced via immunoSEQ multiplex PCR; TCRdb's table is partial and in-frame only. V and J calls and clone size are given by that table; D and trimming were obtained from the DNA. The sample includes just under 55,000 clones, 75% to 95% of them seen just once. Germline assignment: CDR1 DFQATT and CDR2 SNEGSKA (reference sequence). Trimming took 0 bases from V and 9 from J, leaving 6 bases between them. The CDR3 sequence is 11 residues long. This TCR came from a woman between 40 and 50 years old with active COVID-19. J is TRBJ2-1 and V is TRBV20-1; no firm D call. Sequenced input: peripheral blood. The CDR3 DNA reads TGCAGTGCTAGAGATGGGCGTGAGCAGTTCTTC. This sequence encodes CSARDGREQFF.